This TCR beta chain derives from a study of control samples from healthy donors and cancer patients. Using immunoSEQ multiplex PCR, the repertoire was profiled, and TCRdb retains in-frame clones only, with some absent. The table has tens of thousands of clones, around 87% seen once. This CDR3 has 14 amino acids. Germline-derived CDR1 and CDR2 are PRHDT and FYEKMQ (reference sequence). With V trimmed by 1 base and J by 5 bases, 1 base remained unmatched. This clonotype originated in a man over 45 in good health. Sequenced: blood. The chain has TRBV13 and TRBJ2-2, with TRBD2 matching over 7 bases. The CDR3 protein is CASSLAGGTGELFF. Here the CDR3 DNA reads TGTGCCAGCAGCTTAGCGGGGGGAACCGGGGAGCTGTTTTTT.